These 21 T cell receptor beta chains came from one sample sequenced in a study of PD-1 blockade in mismatch repair-deficient tumors. The table came from immunoSEQ multiplex PCR; TCRdb's copy has only in-frame clones and leaves some out. The sample has over 100,000 clones, about 74% seen once. This specimen was peripheral blood, taken approximately 64 weeks after starting pembrolizumab. The receptors were gathered from an adult with mismatch repair-deficient cancer.

This chain links TRBV5-6 with TRBJ1-1, with D possibly matching TRBD1 (6 bases). The germline gives CDR1 SGHDT, CDR2 YYEEEE. Trimming left V 8 bases short and J 6 bases short, with 14 bases between. The length of the CDR3 is 12 residues. The CDR3 reads CASGPDSAEAFF. DNA of the CDR3: TGTGCCAGTGGGCCGGACAGCGCTGAAGCTTTCTTT.

The CDR3 sequence is CASSPSGDRGQEAFF. The CDR3 DNA follows: TGTGCCAGCAGCCCGTCGGGCGACAGGGGGCAAGAAGCTTTCTTT. The chain is built from TRBV7-9 and TRBJ1-1, with 10 positions matching TRBD1. Losses at the gene ends were 5 bases for V and 8 bases for J; bases not matched to a gene: 11. This CDR3 is 15 amino acids long. Germline CDR1 SEHNR, CDR2 FQNEAQ (reference sequence). The full variable domain, completed using reference TRBV7-9 and TRBJ1-1, is DTGVSQNPRHKITKRGQNVTFRCDPISEHNRLYWYRQTLGQGPEFLTYFQNEAQLEKSRLLSDRFSAERPKGSFSTLEIQRTEQGDSAMYLCASSPSGDRGQEAFFGQGTRLTVV.

The rearrangement uses TRBV19 and TRBJ2-1; a weak D match, TRBD2 (5 bases). The CDR3 loop spans 13 amino acids. With 7 bases removed from V and 2 bases from J, the gap between germline ends came to 9 bases. CDR1 is LNHDA and CDR2 is SQIVND in the germline V gene (reference sequence). The CDR3 region is CASIGLAYNEQFF. DNA of the CDR3: TGTGCCAGTATAGGACTTGCCTACAATGAGCAGTTCTTC.

The chain couples TRBV7-2 to TRBJ2-7; D gene unclear. V was clipped by 7 bases and J by 2 bases, with 15 bases between them. This CDR3 is built from 14 residues. CDR1 and CDR2 (germline): SGHTA, FQGNSA. The CDR3 DNA sequence: TGTGCCAGCACCCTATTCGGTTCCCCCTACGAGCAGTACTTC. It translates to CASTLFGSPYEQYF. Together with reference TRBV7-2 and TRBJ2-7, the CDR3 gives the full variable domain: GAGVSQSPSNKVTEKGKDVELRCDPISGHTALYWYRQSLGQGLEFLIYFQGNSAPDKSGLPSDRFSAERTGGSVSTLTIQRTQQEDSAVYLCASTLFGSPYEQYFGPGTRLTVT.

This chain connects TRBV29-1 to TRBJ2-5; 7 positions match TRBD1. The V gene end was trimmed by 6 bases and the J gene end by 4 bases; junction bases not matched to a gene: 8. In germline, CDR1 is SQVTM, CDR2 ANQGSEA. The CDR3 totals 13 residues. In DNA form, the CDR3 reads TGCAGCGTGAGACGGGGACAGACAGAGACCCAGTACTTC. Translation: CSVRRGQTETQYF. Filled out from reference TRBV29-1 and TRBJ2-5, the complete variable domain reads SAVISQKPSRDICQRGTSLTIQCQVDSQVTMMFWYRQQPGQSLTLIATANQGSEATYESGFVIDKFPISRPNLTFSTLTVSNMSPEDSSIYLCSVRRGQTETQYFGPGTRLLVL.

The V and J genes are TRBV2 and TRBJ2-2, with D perhaps assigned TRBD1 or TRBD2 (5 bases each). Trimming removed 3 bases at V and 7 bases at J, with 12 bases between. The CDR3 has 14 residues. Germline V gene sequence: CDR1 SNHLY, CDR2 FYNNEI. This CDR3 reads CASSDGTVIGELFF. The DNA for the CDR3 is TGTGCCAGCAGTGACGGGACCGTCATCGGGGAGCTGTTTTTT.

The chain employs TRBV29-1 and TRBJ2-2; possibly TRBD1 for D (5 bases). The V end lost 5 bases, the J end lost 5 bases, and 15 bases lay between the germline ends. From germline, CDR1 is SQVTM and CDR2 ANQGSEA. The CDR3 is 14 residues long. The CDR3 region has the DNA TGCAGCGTTCCTACCCCCTCAGGGACCGGGGAGCTGTTTTTT. Residues: CSVPTPSGTGELFF.

This chain uses TRBV5-1 with TRBJ2-4, with 9 bases aligning to TRBD2. Unmatched junction bases numbered 10, after V lost 4 bases and J lost 8 bases. The CDR3 covers 15 residues. CDR1 is SGHRS and CDR2 is YFSETQ in the germline V gene. The CDR3 sequence is CASSGTSQGRDIQYF. In DNA, the CDR3 is TGCGCCAGCAGCGGGACTAGCCAAGGAAGGGACATTCAGTACTTC.

This sequence joins TRBV5-6 and TRBJ2-7; TRBD1 matches 10 bases. Germline V gene data show CDR1 as SGHDT and CDR2 as YYEEEE. With 3 bases clipped from V and 3 bases from J, the junction kept 9 bases outside the gene matches. This CDR3 contains 16 residues. CDR3 nucleotide sequence: TGTGCCAGCAGCTCGGGGGACAGGGGAGGTCTCTACGAGCAGTACTTC. This encodes CASSSGDRGGLYEQYF. Drawing the rest from reference TRBV5-6 and TRBJ2-7, the complete variable domain is DAGVTQSPTHLIKTRGQQVTLRCSPKSGHDTVSWYQQALGQGPQFIFQYYEEEERQRGNFPDRFSGHQFPNYSSELNVNALLLGDSALYLCASSSGDRGGLYEQYFGPGTRLTVT.

The genes are TRBV11-2 and TRBJ1-3; no firm D call. With 4 bases removed from V and 0 bases from J, the gap between germline ends came to 7 bases. CDR1 and CDR2 (germline): SGHAT, FQNNGV. The CDR3 consists of 14 residues. The CDR3: CASSSDLSGNTIYF. The CDR3 nucleotides are TGTGCCAGCAGCTCGGACCTCTCTGGAAACACCATATATTTT.

This chain links TRBV4-1 with TRBJ2-5; D may be TRBD2 (5 bases). The V gene's germline CDR1 is MGHRA and CDR2 YSYEKL. The V end lost 0 bases, the J end lost 4 bases, and 9 bases lay between the germline ends. This CDR3 has 14 amino acids. CDR3 sequence: CASSQEERAETQYF. CDR3 sequence (DNA): TGCGCCAGCAGCCAAGAGGAGAGGGCAGAGACCCAGTACTTC.

The CDR3 region is CASSLPGQLNEQFF. The CDR3 DNA is TGTGCCAGCAGCTTGCCAGGACAGCTTAATGAGCAGTTCTTC. V and J are TRBV5-6 and TRBJ2-1; a possible D gene is TRBD1 (6 bases). V was shortened by 1 base and J by 7 bases, with 12 bases between the two germline ends. The germline V gene encodes CDR1 SGHDT and CDR2 YYEEEE. The CDR3 contains 14 residues.

The genes are TRBV5-1 and TRBJ1-4, with TRBD1 matching over 10 bases. Per the germline V gene, CDR1 is SGHRS and CDR2 is YFSETQ. This CDR3 is 15 amino acids long. V dropped 2 bases and J dropped 5; count of bases not matched to a gene: 3. The CDR3 reads CASSLRTGGNEKLFF. The CDR3 DNA is TGCGCCAGCAGCTTACGGACAGGGGGGAATGAAAAACTGTTTTTT.

In DNA, the CDR3 is TGCAGTGCTACCGAGCGTGATACGCAGTATTTT. The encoded protein is CSATERDTQYF. The rearrangement links TRBV20-1 to TRBJ2-3, with D uncertain. The CDR3 extends over 11 amino acids. The germline gives CDR1 DFQATT, CDR2 SNEGSKA (reference sequence). V was cut by 4 bases and J by 6 bases, with 8 bases left in between.

J is TRBJ2-7 and V is TRBV14; the D is unclear. Germline V CDR1 and CDR2: SGHDN, FVKESK. Deletions cut 1 base from V and 3 bases from J, with 10 bases between. The length of the CDR3 is 14 residues. The CDR3 DNA follows: TGTGCCAGCAGCCAAGGAGTCAGGTTCTACGAGCAGTACTTC. As protein: CASSQGVRFYEQYF.

The chain joins TRBV5-1 to TRBJ2-1; 7 bases agree with TRBD1. In germline, CDR1 is SGHRS, CDR2 YFSETQ. V was clipped by 5 bases and J by 10 bases; unmatched bases: 9. The CDR3 length is 13 residues. The CDR3 here is CASRTDQGEEQFF. CDR3 bases: TGCGCCAGCAGGACCGATCAGGGGGAAGAGCAGTTCTTC.

CDR3: CACQGASLPQHF. In nucleotides, the CDR3 is TGTGCCTGCCAGGGGGCGAGTCTGCCCCAGCATTTT. The J gene is TRBJ1-5, the V gene TRBV30, with 8 bases lining up with TRBD1. The CDR3 is made up of 12 amino acids. Germline CDR1 is GTSNPN and CDR2 is SVGIG (reference sequence). Trimming took 6 bases from V and 9 from J; bases not matched to a gene: 7.

The chain is built from TRBV6-5 and TRBJ1-1, with D possibly being TRBD1 (5 bases). Germline assignment: CDR1 MNHEY and CDR2 SVGAGI. The CDR3 consists of 14 residues. V lost 2 bases and J lost 5, with 12 bases in between. CDR3 residues: CASSYGALGTEAFF. The CDR3 DNA sequence: TGTGCCAGCAGTTACGGGGCTTTGGGGACTGAAGCTTTCTTT.

This sequence joins TRBV5-1 and TRBJ2-1; TRBD2 aligns across 12 bases. Germline V CDR1 and CDR2: SGHRS, YFSETQ. The CDR3 runs 17 residues. After removal of 4 bases from V and 7 bases from J, the junction contained 12 bases not matched to a gene. The DNA for the CDR3 is TGCGCCAGCAGCCTTACCTGGACTAGCGGGATTTTAAATGAGCAGTTCTTC. Protein sequence: CASSLTWTSGILNEQFF.

This chain connects TRBV12-2 to TRBJ2-7. TRBV12-2 is deemed a pseudogene. CDR3 length equals 17 residues. CDR3 nucleotide sequence: TGTGCAAGTCGCTCCATAAGGGGGGTTCTCGCAGCCTACGAGCAGTACTTC. Its translation: CASRSIRGVLAAYEQYF.

CDR3 sequence: CASSLHLDVNTEAFF. The CDR3 DNA sequence: TGTGCCAGCAGCCTCCACCTCGACGTCAACACTGAAGCTTTCTTT. This chain uses TRBV7-9 with TRBJ1-1; no definite D call. Germline V gene sequence: CDR1 SEHNR, CDR2 FQNEAQ (reference sequence). This CDR3 is built from 15 residues. V was cut by 5 bases and J by 2 bases, with 15 bases left in between.